Shown below are 32 T cell receptor beta chains from a single sample sequenced in a study of T cell responses to AZD1222 COVID-19 vaccine. The assay was immunoSEQ multiplex PCR, and TCRdb's table has in-frame clones only and misses some. Among some 150,000 clones listed, 80% to 95% were seen once. Sequenced material: peripheral blood, taken 28 days after the second AZD1222 dose. Receptors originate from an adult who received the AZD1222 COVID-19 vaccine.

Details on this clone: A junction end diverges from the germline sequence, so it may reflect a read error. The rearrangement joins TRBV2 to TRBJ2-7; D is undetermined. Per the germline V gene, CDR1 is SNHLY and CDR2 is FYNNEI. The CDR3 runs 11 residues. The CDR3 coding sequence is TGTGCCAGCAGTGACGTGGACCGCCGGCACTTC. Protein sequence: CASSDVDRRHF.

This chain uses TRBV5-1 with TRBJ1-5, with D maybe TRBD1 (6 bases). The CDR3 loop spans 14 amino acids. The V gene lost 1 base and the J gene lost 4 bases, with 9 bases spanning the gap. Germline V gene sequence: CDR1 SGHRS, CDR2 YFSETQ. The CDR3 spells CASSLTTGNQPQHF. CDR3 bases: TGCGCCAGCAGCTTGACAACAGGGAATCAGCCCCAGCATTTT.

The chain couples TRBV4-1 to TRBJ1-1, with 7 positions matching TRBD1. CDR1 and CDR2 (germline): MGHRA, YSYEKL. The CDR3 runs 14 residues. The V segment lost 6 bases and the J segment 2 bases; nucleotides outside the gene matches: 6. CDR3 residues: CASRRRDSNTEAFF. CDR3 in DNA: TGCGCCAGCAGACGCCGGGACAGTAACACTGAAGCTTTCTTT.

This clone was seen just once. The chain has TRBV30 and TRBJ1-2; tentative D call: TRBD1 (6 bases). V lost 0 bases, J lost 5 bases, and 10 bases lay in between. Germline loops: CDR1 GTSNPN, CDR2 SVGIG (reference sequence). The CDR3 sequence is 13 residues long. For the CDR3, the DNA is TGTGCCTGGAGTGTTTTGGGGGCGTATGGCTACACCTTC. It yields the protein CAWSVLGAYGYTF.

The V and J genes are TRBV27 and TRBJ2-7; TRBD1 might be the D (5 bases). The germline V gene encodes CDR1 MNHEY and CDR2 SMNVEV (reference sequence). Trimming pared 5 bases from V and 0 bases from J, leaving 14 bases between. This CDR3 has 15 residues. CDR3: CASSPLREGSYEQYF. CDR3 in DNA: TGTGCCAGCAGTCCCCTCAGGGAAGGCTCCTACGAGCAGTACTTC.

The genes are TRBV28 and TRBJ1-5; D gene unclear. This CDR3 is built from 15 residues. V lost 3 bases and J lost 3, with 12 bases in between. The germline gives CDR1 MDHEN, CDR2 SYDVKM. Written as DNA, the CDR3 is TGTGCCAGCAGTTTGTCCGGGCGTCTCAATCAGCCCCAGCATTTT. Its translation: CASSLSGRLNQPQHF.

The V gene is TRBV27, the J gene TRBJ1-2, with D possibly matching TRBD1 (6 bases). This CDR3 region has 14 residues. V lost 2 bases and J lost 7, with 14 bases in between. The germline gives CDR1 MNHEY, CDR2 SMNVEV (reference sequence). In nucleotides, the CDR3 is TGTGCCAGCAGTTTAAGCCGGGAAGGGGGTGGCTACACCTTC. Translated: CASSLSREGGGYTF.

V is TRBV25-1 and J is TRBJ1-3; 8 bases match TRBD1. V dropped 5 bases and J dropped 0; count of bases not matched to a gene: 6. CDR3 length: 16 residues. Germline CDR1 and CDR2: MGHDK and SYGVNS. CDR3 sequence: CASSSRDRTSGNTIYF. The DNA of the CDR3 is TGTGCCAGCAGTTCCCGGGACAGGACCTCTGGAAACACCATATATTTT.

This chain uses TRBV6-2 or TRBV6-3 with TRBJ1-2; D not resolved. The CDR3 has 13 residues. With 6 bases removed from V and 4 bases from J, the gap between germline ends came to 12 bases. CDR1 and CDR2 from the germline V gene are MNHEY and SVGEGT. CDR3 sequence reads: CASSPGTLYGYTF. CDR3 DNA sequence: TGTGCCAGCAGCCCCGGTACCCTCTATGGCTACACCTTC.

This clone occurred once. The rearrangement joins TRBV9 to TRBJ1-2; 8 nucleotides agree with TRBD1. Losses at the gene ends were 4 bases for V and 4 bases for J; bases not matched to a gene: 9. The CDR3 runs 15 residues. Germline V gene lookup returns CDR1 SGDLS and CDR2 YYNGEE. The CDR3 bases are TGTGCCAGCAGCCCTCGGACAGGGTCAGGCTATGGCTACACCTTC. Its protein product is CASSPRTGSGYGYTF.

The sample holds one count of this clone. This chain connects TRBV18 to TRBJ2-1, with 8 bases matching TRBD1. From germline, CDR1 is KGHSH and CDR2 LQKENI. The CDR3 loop spans 14 amino acids. J lost 9 bases, V lost 3 bases, and 7 bases had no gene match. The CDR3 loop reads CASSPGQGESEQFF. As DNA, the CDR3 is TGTGCCAGCTCACCCGGACAGGGTGAAAGTGAGCAGTTCTTC.

This rearrangement joins TRBV5-1 to TRBJ1-1, with D tentatively TRBD1 (5 bases). The CDR3 consists of 13 residues. Per the germline V gene, CDR1 is SGHRS and CDR2 is YFSETQ. V lost 7 bases and J 2 bases, leaving 12 bases between the germline ends. As DNA, the CDR3 is TGCGCCAGCGAAGGGGAGCTCAACACTGAAGCTTTCTTT. Amino acid sequence: CASEGELNTEAFF.

The chain recombines TRBV7-9 with TRBJ2-1; TRBD2 aligns across 8 bases. The CDR3 is made up of 15 amino acids. The germline V gene has CDR1 SEHNR and CDR2 FQNEAQ (reference sequence). The ends lost 2 bases at V and 0 bases at J; junction bases unmatched: 0. Here the CDR3 DNA reads TGTGCCAGCAGCTTAAGCGGGGGCTCCTACAATGAGCAGTTCTTC. Encoded protein: CASSLSGGSYNEQFF.

The V gene is TRBV15, the J gene TRBJ1-4; the match to TRBD1 covers 7 bases. Trimming took 6 bases from V and 3 from J; bases not matched to a gene: 13. The CDR3 has 17 residues. Germline CDR1 and CDR2: LNHNV and YYDKDF (reference sequence). DNA for the CDR3: TGTGCCACCAGGGAAATTCAGCACAGGGGATCTAATGAAAAACTGTTTTTT. This sequence encodes CATREIQHRGSNEKLFF.

The V call is TRBV25-1, the J call TRBJ1-6; D gene unclear. Between the trimmed V and J ends, which lost 1 base and 5 bases, there was a span of 6 bases. CDR1 and CDR2 (germline): MGHDK, SYGVNS. The CDR3 consists of 14 residues. This CDR3 reads CASSEFLDNSPLHF. CDR3 DNA: TGTGCCAGCAGTGAATTCTTGGATAATTCACCCCTCCACTTT.

The J gene is TRBJ2-7, the V gene TRBV27, with a possible D match to TRBD1 (5 bases). V was pared by 2 bases and J by 6 bases, with 11 bases between. This CDR3 has 13 residues. Germline V gives CDR1 MNHEY, CDR2 SMNVEV (reference sequence). CDR3 residues: CASSLGPDSEQYF. The CDR3 bases are TGTGCCAGCAGTTTAGGGCCCGACAGCGAGCAGTACTTC.

The rearrangement joins TRBV18 to TRBJ2-2; TRBD1 matches at 8 bases. CDR3 length equals 14 residues. With V trimmed by 3 bases and J by 3 bases, 0 bases remained unmatched. Germline-derived CDR1 and CDR2 are KGHSH and LQKENI. The CDR3 coding sequence is TGTGCCAGCTCACCGACAGGGGACACCGGGGAGCTGTTTTTT. Protein: CASSPTGDTGELFF.

This chain links TRBV15 with TRBJ2-6; D not resolved. Germline V lookup: CDR1 LNHNV, CDR2 YYDKDF (reference sequence). V lost 0 bases, J lost 2 bases, and 8 bases lay in between. The CDR3 totals 16 residues. CDR3 sequence (DNA): TGTGCCACCAGCAGAGATCTCACCCCTGGGGCCAACGTCCTGACTTTC. Residues: CATSRDLTPGANVLTF.

This clone has more than one count but fewer than ten. The chain employs TRBV11-3 and TRBJ1-1; tentatively, D is TRBD1 (6 bases). Deletions cut 0 bases from V and 1 base from J, with 12 bases between. The germline gives CDR1 SGHNT, CDR2 YENEEA. This CDR3 is 16 amino acids long. The CDR3 nucleotides read TGTGCCAGCAGCTTAGATTCACCAGGGGCGAACACTGAAGCTTTCTTT. This gives the protein CASSLDSPGANTEAFF.

The V call is TRBV28, the J call TRBJ1-2, with TRBD1 identical over 10 bases. V dropped 9 bases and J dropped 4; count of bases not matched to a gene: 5. The CDR3 contains 13 residues. Germline V lookup: CDR1 MDHEN, CDR2 SYDVKM. Here the CDR3 reads CASGDRGLYGYTF. The DNA of the CDR3 is TGTGCCAGTGGAGACAGGGGGCTCTATGGCTACACCTTC.

The chain has TRBV3-1 (or the pseudogene TRBV3-2) and TRBJ2-2; 9 nucleotides align to TRBD2. The CDR3 runs to 15 residues. With V trimmed by 5 bases and J by 10 bases, 11 bases remained unmatched. From germline, CDR1 is LGHDT and CDR2 YNNKEL (reference sequence). CDR3 nucleotide sequence: TGTGCCAGCAGCGATAGCGGGGGAGCCTACGAGGAGCTGTTTTTT. Its translation is CASSDSGGAYEELFF.

This chain joins TRBV30 and TRBJ1-1; 10 positions match TRBD1. Germline V gene sequence: CDR1 GTSNPN, CDR2 SVGIG (reference sequence). The V and J ends lost 3 bases and 5 bases, in that order; junction bases with no gene match: 6. The CDR3 is 14 residues long. CDR3 bases: TGTGCCTGGAGAATGACAGGGGGCTGGACTGAAGCTTTCTTT. Translation: CAWRMTGGWTEAFF.

The chain carries TRBV6-1 and TRBJ2-5; 10 bases fit TRBD1. The CDR3 has 17 amino acids. Per germline, CDR1 MNHNS and CDR2 SASEGT. V dropped 2 bases and J dropped 4; count of bases not matched to a gene: 10. This chain's CDR3 is CASSERTRTGGTETQYF. The CDR3 nucleotides read TGTGCCAGCAGTGAACGCACTCGGACAGGGGGAACAGAGACCCAGTACTTC.

The rearrangement links TRBV11-1 to TRBJ1-1; perhaps TRBD1 as D (5 bases). The germline V and J ends were trimmed by 2 bases and 0 bases, with 13 bases remaining between them. Germline CDR1 is SGHAT and CDR2 is FQDESV (reference sequence). The CDR3 sequence is 16 residues long. The CDR3 region has the DNA TGTGCCAGCAGCTTACTTAACCAGGGAATGAACACTGAAGCTTTCTTT. Its translation: CASSLLNQGMNTEAFF.

The J gene is TRBJ2-7, the V gene TRBV29-1, with a weak D call TRBD2 (5 bases). The V end lost 4 bases, the J end lost 4 bases, and 11 bases lay between the germline ends. The CDR3 has 12 residues. The germline V gene encodes CDR1 SQVTM and CDR2 ANQGSEA. This chain's CDR3 is CSVGDRGYEQYF. For the CDR3, the DNA is TGCAGCGTTGGAGATCGCGGGTACGAGCAGTACTTC.

The chain couples TRBV24-1 to TRBJ1-5, with D hard to call. V was clipped by 6 bases and J by 4 bases, with 9 bases between them. CDR3 length: 13 amino acids. From germline, CDR1 is KGHDR and CDR2 SFDVKD. CDR3: CATSRAANQPQHF. As DNA, the CDR3 is TGTGCCACCAGTAGGGCGGCTAATCAGCCCCAGCATTTT.

The genes are TRBV7-6 and TRBJ1-2; TRBD1 might be the D (5 bases). The CDR3 loop spans 13 amino acids. Germline CDR1 reads SGHVS; CDR2 reads FNYEAQ. V lost 0 bases, J lost 5 bases, and 7 bases lay in between. DNA of the CDR3: TGTGCCAGCAGCTTAGCGGGACTTTATGGCTACACCTTC. This sequence encodes CASSLAGLYGYTF.

The rearrangement links TRBV6-6 to TRBJ1-5; D is perhaps TRBD1 (6 bases). Trimming removed 5 bases at V and 0 bases at J, with 20 bases between. Germline CDR1 and CDR2: MNHNY and SVGAGI (reference sequence). There are 18 residues in the CDR3. The CDR3 sequence: CASSLTRPEGDSNQPQHF. Written as DNA, the CDR3 is TGTGCCAGCAGTCTAACTCGCCCGGAGGGGGATAGCAATCAGCCCCAGCATTTT.

The gene calls are TRBV9 and TRBJ1-2; 7 nucleotides align to TRBD1. Germline-derived CDR1 and CDR2 are SGDLS and YYNGEE. J gave up 2 bases and V 0 bases, and 4 bases lay outside the gene matches. CDR3 length: 15 residues. In DNA form, the CDR3 reads TGTGCCAGCAGCGTAGGATGGACAGGCAACTATGGCTACACCTTC. Its protein product is CASSVGWTGNYGYTF. Full variable domain (missing parts from reference TRBV9 and TRBJ1-2): DSGVTQTPKHLITATGQRVTLRCSPRSGDLSVYWYQQSLDQGLQFLIQYYNGEERAKGNILERFSAQQFPDLHSELNLSSLELGDSALYFCASSVGWTGNYGYTFGSGTRLTVV.

The rearrangement uses TRBV10-3 and TRBJ2-1; 9 positions agree with TRBD2. Germline CDR1 and CDR2: ENHRY and SYGVKD. The CDR3 consists of 15 residues. Germline trimming cut 6 bases from V and 2 bases from J; bases unmatched to any gene: 5. CDR3 loop: CAISSTSGPYNEQFF. As DNA, the CDR3 is TGTGCCATCAGCTCGACTAGCGGACCCTACAATGAGCAGTTCTTC.

V is TRBV6-5 and J is TRBJ2-3; 8 nucleotides agree with TRBD2. Germline V gene sequence: CDR1 MNHEY, CDR2 SVGAGI. This CDR3 spans 15 amino acids. After removal of 6 bases from V and 2 bases from J, the junction contained 7 bases not matched to a gene. The CDR3 loop reads CASSPGGAYTDTQYF. The CDR3 DNA sequence: TGTGCCAGCAGCCCCGGGGGGGCGTACACAGATACGCAGTATTTT.

This chain joins TRBV28 and TRBJ2-1; D gene uncertain. V was shortened by 3 bases and J by 0 bases, with 9 bases between the two germline ends. The CDR3 sequence is 15 residues long. Germline lookup yields CDR1 MDHEN and CDR2 SYDVKM. CDR3: CASSFEVRSYNEQFF. The CDR3 region has the DNA TGTGCCAGCAGTTTTGAAGTGCGCTCCTACAATGAGCAGTTCTTC.